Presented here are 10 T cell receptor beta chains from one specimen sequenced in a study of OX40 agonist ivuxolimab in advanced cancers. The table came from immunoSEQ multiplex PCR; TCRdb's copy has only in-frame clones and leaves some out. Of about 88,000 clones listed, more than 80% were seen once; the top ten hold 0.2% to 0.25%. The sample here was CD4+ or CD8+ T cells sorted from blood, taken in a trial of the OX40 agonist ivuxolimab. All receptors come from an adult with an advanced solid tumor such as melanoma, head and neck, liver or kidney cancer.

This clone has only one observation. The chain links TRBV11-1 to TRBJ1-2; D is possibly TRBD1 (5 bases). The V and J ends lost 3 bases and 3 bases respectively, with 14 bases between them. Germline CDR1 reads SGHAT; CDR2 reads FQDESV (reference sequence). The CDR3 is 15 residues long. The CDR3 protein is CASSFGGGRDYGYTF. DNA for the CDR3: TGTGCCAGCAGCTTCGGCGGGGGTAGGGACTATGGCTACACCTTC.

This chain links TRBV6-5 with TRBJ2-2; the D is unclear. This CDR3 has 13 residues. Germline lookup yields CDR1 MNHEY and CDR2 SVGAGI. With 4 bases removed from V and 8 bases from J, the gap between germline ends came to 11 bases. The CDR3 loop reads CASSLLASGELFF. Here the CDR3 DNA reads TGTGCCAGCAGTTTACTCGCGAGTGGGGAGCTGTTTTTT.

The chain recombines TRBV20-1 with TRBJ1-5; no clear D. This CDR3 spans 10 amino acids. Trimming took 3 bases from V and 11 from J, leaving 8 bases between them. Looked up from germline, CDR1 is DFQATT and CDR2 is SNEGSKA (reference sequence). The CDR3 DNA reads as TGCAGTGCTAGGGATGGGTCCCAGCATTTT. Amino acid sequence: CSARDGSQHF.

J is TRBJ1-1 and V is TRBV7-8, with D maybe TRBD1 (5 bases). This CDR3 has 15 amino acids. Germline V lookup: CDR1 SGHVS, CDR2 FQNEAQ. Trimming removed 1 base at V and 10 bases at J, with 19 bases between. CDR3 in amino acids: CASSLGGGRRSRAFF. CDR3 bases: TGTGCCAGCAGCTTAGGTGGGGGACGTCGCTCTCGAGCTTTCTTT.

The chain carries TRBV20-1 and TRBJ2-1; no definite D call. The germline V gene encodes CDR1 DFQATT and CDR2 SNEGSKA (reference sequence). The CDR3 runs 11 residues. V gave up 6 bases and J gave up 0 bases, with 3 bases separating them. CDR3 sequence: CSALSYNEQFF. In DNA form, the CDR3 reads TGCAGTGCCCTCTCCTACAATGAGCAGTTCTTC.

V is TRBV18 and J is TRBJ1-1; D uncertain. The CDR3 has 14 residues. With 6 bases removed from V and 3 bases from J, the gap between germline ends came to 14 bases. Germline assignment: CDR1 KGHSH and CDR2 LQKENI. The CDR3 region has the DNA TGTGCCAGCTCCACTTATACGCAGGACACTGAAGCTTTCTTT. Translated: CASSTYTQDTEAFF. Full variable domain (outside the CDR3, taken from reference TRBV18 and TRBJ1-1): NAGVMQNPRHLVRRRGQEARLRCSPMKGHSHVYWYRQLPEEGLKFMVYLQKENIIDESGMPKERFSAEFPKEGPSILRIQQVVRGDSAAYFCASSTYTQDTEAFFGQGTRLTVV.

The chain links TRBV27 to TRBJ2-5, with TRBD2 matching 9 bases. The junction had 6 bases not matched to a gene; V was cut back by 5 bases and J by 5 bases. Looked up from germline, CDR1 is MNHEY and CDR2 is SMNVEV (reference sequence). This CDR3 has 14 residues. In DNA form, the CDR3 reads TGTGCCAGCAGTCTGGGACTAGCTGGCGAGACCCAGTACTTC. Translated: CASSLGLAGETQYF.

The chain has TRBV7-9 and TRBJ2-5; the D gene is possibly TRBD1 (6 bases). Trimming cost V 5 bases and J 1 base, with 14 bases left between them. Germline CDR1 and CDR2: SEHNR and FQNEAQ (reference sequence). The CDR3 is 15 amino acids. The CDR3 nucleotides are TGTGCCAGCAGCCAACCCGAAGGGGGCCAAGAGACCCAGTACTTC. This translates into CASSQPEGGQETQYF.

Written as DNA, the CDR3 is TGTGCCAGCAGCGTAGCCCCAGGGTATCACTATGGCTACACCTTC. This codes for CASSVAPGYHYGYTF. The rearrangement uses TRBV9 and TRBJ1-2, with a tentative D call TRBD1 (5 bases). This CDR3 has 15 residues. Trimming took 0 bases from V and 3 from J, leaving 12 bases between them. Germline V gene sequence: CDR1 SGDLS, CDR2 YYNGEE.

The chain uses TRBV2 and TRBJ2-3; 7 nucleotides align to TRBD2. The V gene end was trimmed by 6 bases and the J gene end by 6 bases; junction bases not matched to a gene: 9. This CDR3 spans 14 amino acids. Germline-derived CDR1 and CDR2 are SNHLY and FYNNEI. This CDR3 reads CASRLAPQEDTQYF. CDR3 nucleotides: TGTGCCAGCAGACTAGCGCCACAGGAGGATACGCAGTATTTT.